This TCR beta chain derives from a study of glioma-infiltrating T cells. Study in general: Before surgery, glioma patients received dexamethasone for at most six days. Blood libraries targeted about 4.5- to 11-fold coverage of 910,000 or so T cells.

Amplification of TCR alpha and beta CDR3 regions from RNA used iRepertoire nested multiplex PCR. Each CDR3 protein is one row after TCRdb ran MiXCR on the multiplex PCR reads. The sample has fewer than 500,000 distinct CDR3 sequences; around 38% are singletons. The source is a human donor with low-grade glioma or glioblastoma, undergoing nonglioma brain surgery, or in good health (not recorded which). The specimen was glioma tissue, nonneoplastic brain tissue, or PBMCs (not recorded which).

The CDR3 DNA reads as TGTGCCAGCAGCCGACAGGGGCCGTACCAAGAGACCCAGTACTTC. Protein sequence: CASSRQGPYQETQYF. The J gene is TRBJ2-5, the V gene TRBV7-2; TRBD1 matches 8 bases. This CDR3 has 15 amino acids. V shed 5 bases and J 0 bases; nucleotides not matched to a gene: 5. CDR1 SGHTA and CDR2 FQGNSA come from the germline V gene.